Listed below are T cell receptor beta chains from one sample, sequenced in a study of cytomegalovirus exposure and HLA in healthy donors. Generated by immunoSEQ multiplex PCR, the TCRdb table keeps only in-frame clones and is missing some. Of some 150,000 clones detected, 60% to 75% appear once; the ten largest clones hold around 7%. Sequenced material: PBMCs. The receptors shown here come from a man younger than 40 in good health and CMV-seronegative. CDR3s include the opening cysteine and the closing phenylalanine or tryptophan. D genes are given only for firm matches. Only part of the rows carry a size: once, few, many, or a class if the clone is expanded.

V: TRBV5-1
size: NA
J: TRBJ2-6
D: TRBD1
CDR3: CASSPLPGQGVLGANVLTF
DNA: TGCGCCAGCAGTCCTCTCCCGGGACAGGGGGTACTTGGGGCCAACGTCCTGACTTTC

V: TRBV6-5
size: NA
J: TRBJ2-1
D: TRBD2
CDR3: CASSPSGGYDEQFF
DNA: TGTGCCAGCAGTCCCTCGGGGGGATATGATGAGCAGTTCTTC

V: TRBV5-4
size: NA
J: TRBJ2-3
D: TRBD2
CDR3: CASSFGGSVADTQYF
DNA: TGTGCCAGCAGCTTCGGCGGGAGTGTCGCAGATACGCAGTATTTT

V: TRBV30
size: NA
J: TRBJ1-6
D: TRBD1
CDR3: CAYYRGNSPLHF
DNA: TGTGCCTATTACAGGGGTAATTCACCCCTCCACTTT

V: TRBV7-9
size: NA
J: TRBJ1-4
D: NA
CDR3: CATARGQGFATNEKLFF
DNA: TGTGCCACCGCCCGGGGTCAGGGGTTTGCAACTAATGAAAAACTGTTTTTT

V: TRBV6-1
size: few
J: TRBJ1-5
D: NA
CDR3: CASSDRGSNQPQHF
DNA: TGTGCCAGCAGTGACAGGGGTAGCAATCAGCCCCAGCATTTT

V: TRBV5-6
size: NA
J: TRBJ2-7
D: NA
CDR3: CASSLVGGPDYEQYF
DNA: TGTGCCAGCAGCTTGGTCGGAGGACCGGACTACGAGCAGTACTTC

V: TRBV6-6
size: NA
J: TRBJ1-1
D: NA
CDR3: CASSREATEAFF
DNA: TGTGCCAGCAGTCGAGAGGCCACTGAAGCTTTCTTT

V: TRBV29-1
size: NA
J: TRBJ1-2
D: NA
CDR3: CSAREDGYTF
DNA: TGCAGCGCCCGGGAGGATGGCTACACCTTC

V: TRBV7-8
size: NA
J: TRBJ2-7
D: TRBD2
CDR3: CASSSGLAGDHEQYF
DNA: TGTGCCAGCAGCTCGGGACTAGCGGGAGACCACGAGCAGTACTTC

V: TRBV30
size: NA
J: TRBJ1-2
D: NA
CDR3: CAWSPPGGYTF
DNA: TGTGCCTGGAGTCCGCCGGGTGGCTACACCTTC

V: TRBV7-3
size: NA
J: TRBJ2-1
D: TRBD1
CDR3: CASSPPSTGGLGEQFF
DNA: TGTGCCAGCAGCCCACCCTCGACAGGGGGCTTGGGAGAGCAGTTCTTC

V: TRBV7-9
size: NA
J: TRBJ1-5
D: NA
CDR3: CASSSGVMLAQHF
DNA: TGTGCCAGCAGCTCGGGGGTTATGTTGGCCCAGCATTTT

V: TRBV27
size: NA
J: TRBJ2-7
D: NA
CDR3: CASSLLGTSHEQYF
DNA: TGTGCCAGCAGCCTCCTCGGGACATCCCACGAGCAGTACTTC

V: TRBV28
size: NA
J: TRBJ1-3
D: NA
CDR3: CASSWAPSSGNTIYF
DNA: TGTGCCAGCAGTTGGGCGCCTTCCTCTGGAAACACCATATATTTT

V: TRBV21-1
size: NA
J: TRBJ2-3
D: NA
CDR3: CASSIVTSGRIDTQYF
DNA: TGTGCCAGCAGCATAGTAACTAGCGGGAGGATAGATACGCAGTATTTT

V: TRBV15
size: few
J: TRBJ2-2
D: TRBD2
CDR3: CATSRSGGATGELFF
DNA: TGTGCCACCAGCAGATCGGGAGGGGCCACCGGGGAGCTGTTTTTT

V: TRBV6-5
size: NA
J: TRBJ1-2
D: NA
CDR3: CASTRGYGYTF
DNA: TGTGCCAGCACAAGGGGCTATGGCTACACCTTC

V: TRBV15
size: NA
J: TRBJ2-1
D: NA
CDR3: CATSRGEASYNEQFF
DNA: TGTGCCACCAGCAGAGGGGAGGCCTCCTACAATGAGCAGTTCTTC

V: TRBV9
size: NA
J: TRBJ2-6
D: TRBD1
CDR3: CASSTDTGGASGANVLTF
DNA: TGTGCCAGCAGCACAGACACAGGGGGAGCCTCCGGGGCCAACGTCCTGACTTTC

V: TRBV7-2
size: once
J: TRBJ2-4
D: TRBD1
CDR3: CASSVDRDLQYF
DNA: TGTGCCAGCAGCGTCGACAGGGACCTACAGTACTTC

V: TRBV5-1
size: NA
J: TRBJ2-6
D: NA
CDR3: CASSARPAGANGLTF
DNA: TGCGCCAGCAGCGCGCGGCCCGCTGGGGCCAACGGCCTGACTTTC

V: TRBV7-2
size: NA
J: TRBJ2-7
D: TRBD2
CDR3: CASSLAWPYGRALPYEQYF
DNA: TGTGCCAGCAGCTTAGCGTGGCCATACGGGAGGGCCCTCCCCTACGAGCAGTACTTC

V: TRBV30
size: NA
J: TRBJ2-7
D: NA
CDR3: CAWSDLPRSYEQYF
DNA: TGTGCCTGGAGCGATCTACCCCGGTCCTACGAGCAGTACTTC

V: TRBV10-3
size: NA
J: TRBJ1-4
D: TRBD1
CDR3: CAISGDSNEKLFF
DNA: TGTGCCATCAGTGGGGACAGTAATGAAAAACTGTTTTTT

V: TRBV9
size: NA
J: TRBJ1-3
D: NA
CDR3: CASTRAGHNSGNTIYF
DNA: TGTGCCAGCACCAGGGCAGGACACAACTCTGGAAACACCATATATTTT

V: TRBV7-8
size: NA
J: TRBJ1-1
D: NA
CDR3: CASSPLYPLNTEAFF
DNA: TGTGCCAGCAGCCCTCTATACCCTCTCAACACTGAAGCTTTCTTT

V: TRBV5-1
size: NA
J: TRBJ2-5
D: NA
CDR3: CASVGEETQYF
DNA: TGCGCCAGCGTAGGGGAAGAGACCCAGTACTTC

V: TRBV28
size: NA
J: TRBJ1-1
D: TRBD1
CDR3: CASSPRQGASEAFF
DNA: TGTGCCAGCAGTCCTCGACAGGGGGCCTCTGAAGCTTTCTTT

V: TRBV2
size: NA
J: TRBJ2-2
D: NA
CDR3: CASPTGLNTGELFF
DNA: TGTGCCAGCCCGACAGGCCTTAACACCGGGGAGCTGTTTTTT

V: TRBV6-1
size: NA
J: TRBJ1-3
D: TRBD1
CDR3: CASSIQGGNTIYF
DNA: TGTGCCAGCAGTATACAGGGGGGAAACACCATATATTTT

V: TRBV5-4
size: NA
J: TRBJ1-1
D: NA
CDR3: CASSTSTKSRGTEAFF
DNA: TGTGCCAGCTCCACATCAACGAAATCCCGAGGTACTGAAGCTTTCTTT

V: TRBV6-6
size: NA
J: TRBJ2-7
D: TRBD2
CDR3: CASSYLTSGGYEQYF
DNA: TGTGCCAGCAGTTACCTGACTAGCGGGGGCTACGAGCAGTACTTC

V: TRBV30
size: once
J: TRBJ2-7
D: NA
CDR3: CAWRTGYEQYF
DNA: TGTGCCTGGAGGACAGGCTACGAGCAGTACTTC

V: TRBV28
size: NA
J: TRBJ2-1
D: NA
CDR3: CASSLKGGPHNEQFF
DNA: TGTGCCAGCAGTTTAAAAGGAGGGCCGCACAATGAGCAGTTCTTC

V: TRBV10-3
size: NA
J: TRBJ1-4
D: NA
CDR3: CAISDGEKLFF
DNA: TGTGCCATCAGTGACGGTGAAAAACTGTTTTTT

V: TRBV6-6
size: NA
J: TRBJ1-2
D: NA
CDR3: CASSSPGTSHYGYTF
DNA: TGTGCCAGCAGTTCCCCCGGGACATCACACTATGGCTACACCTTC

V: TRBV7-9
size: NA
J: TRBJ1-4
D: NA
CDR3: CASSSARVRGEKLFF
DNA: TGTGCCAGCAGCTCCGCTCGGGTACGGGGTGAAAAACTGTTTTTT

V: TRBV29-1
size: NA
J: TRBJ1-2
D: TRBD1
CDR3: CSVLGQGNFGYTF
DNA: TGCAGCGTTTTGGGACAGGGTAATTTTGGCTACACCTTC

V: TRBV7-9
size: NA
J: TRBJ2-7
D: NA
CDR3: CASALLTGSYFYEQYF
DNA: TGTGCCAGCGCCCTTCTAACAGGGAGTTATTTCTACGAGCAGTACTTC

V: TRBV28
size: NA
J: TRBJ2-3
D: NA
CDR3: CASSSSRTSDTQYF
DNA: TGTGCCAGCAGTTCTTCTCGTACTAGTGATACGCAGTATTTT

V: TRBV30
size: NA
J: TRBJ2-3
D: TRBD2
CDR3: CAWSWEGRTDTQYF
DNA: TGTGCCTGGAGTTGGGAGGGGCGCACAGATACGCAGTATTTT

V: TRBV6-5
size: NA
J: TRBJ1-1
D: NA
CDR3: CASSSADSNTEAFF
DNA: TGTGCCAGCAGTTCCGCGGACAGCAACACTGAAGCTTTCTTT

V: TRBV12-5
size: NA
J: TRBJ2-1
D: NA
CDR3: CASALGQGSSDEQFF
DNA: TGTGCTAGTGCCTTAGGACAAGGGTCATCCGATGAGCAGTTCTTC

V: TRBV6-6
size: NA
J: TRBJ1-1
D: NA
CDR3: CAGSYATDPNTEAFF
DNA: TGTGCCGGCAGTTACGCGACAGACCCGAACACTGAAGCTTTCTTT

V: TRBV29-1
size: NA
J: TRBJ2-2
D: TRBD1
CDR3: CSVGGQGGTGELFF
DNA: TGCAGCGTGGGGGGACAGGGAGGCACCGGGGAGCTGTTTTTT

V: TRBV19
size: NA
J: TRBJ1-2
D: NA
CDR3: CASSRRAVNYGYTF
DNA: TGTGCCAGTAGTAGGAGGGCAGTGAACTATGGCTACACCTTC

V: TRBV28
size: NA
J: TRBJ1-5
D: NA
CDR3: CASRPGGDSNQPQHF
DNA: TGTGCCAGCAGGCCTGGGGGGGATAGCAATCAGCCCCAGCATTTT

V: TRBV27
size: NA
J: TRBJ1-3
D: NA
CDR3: CASSSGAGNTIYF
DNA: TGTGCCAGCAGTTCTGGAGCTGGAAACACCATATATTTT

V: TRBV28
size: once
J: TRBJ2-1
D: NA
CDR3: CASSLPIAESYNEQFF
DNA: TGTGCCAGCAGTTTACCCATAGCGGAAAGCTACAATGAGCAGTTCTTC

V: TRBV18
size: NA
J: TRBJ1-1
D: TRBD1
CDR3: CASSSGQGGTEAFF
DNA: TGTGCCAGCTCGTCGGGACAGGGGGGCACTGAAGCTTTCTTT